This T cell receptor beta chain was profiled in a study of tumor-infiltrating lymphocytes in primary liver carcinoma. Study as a whole: Patients were both men and women, whose ages ran from 30 to 69 years.

They got blood RNA out of unsorted whole blood and also pulled out germline DNA. Germline V gene sequence: CDR1 SGHAT, CDR2 FQDESV (reference sequence). The CDR3 spans 14 residues. The investigators made TCR beta cDNA from around 530 ng total RNA, using a constant-region primer. ARM-PCR, slightly modified, supplied the TCR beta libraries through three nested multiplex PCR rounds. It was with TRBV1-TRBV30 forward primers and a C-beta reverse primer that the first two PCR rounds were run, at around 10 cycles each. TCRdb reprocessed the multiplex PCR reads via MiXCR and lists one record per CDR3 protein. The repertoire has approximately 310,000 distinct CDR3 sequences, 60% to 80% of them found once; the top ten carry 9% to 10%.

Sequencing input: peripheral blood. This sequence originates from a middle-aged man with primary liver carcinoma and hepatitis B virus infection. The gene calls are TRBV11-1 and TRBJ1-1; tentative D call: TRBD1 (5 bases). The CDR3 sequence is CANSLGERSTEAFF. The CDR3 DNA follows: TGTGCTAACAGCTTAGGGGAGAGGAGCACTGAAGCTTTCTTT. The full variable domain, rest sourced from reference TRBV11-1 and TRBJ1-1, is EAEVAQSPRYKITEKSQAVAFWCDPISGHATLYWYRQILGQGPELLVQFQDESVVDDSQLPKDRFSAERLKGVDSTLKIQPAELGDSAMYLCANSLGERSTEAFFGQGTRLTVV.